This record looks at one TCR beta chain sequence and its context. The antigen is not known. These data are taken from a study of graft-versus-host responses after intestinal transplantation. Broader study findings: There were GvH clones found in recipient marrow, and some of them appeared first in ileum or blood. Peak GvH clone levels in circulation were associated with early post-transplant HvG declines. The study found high graft-versus-host to host-versus-graft clonal ratios in allografts of patients with graft-donor T cell macrochimerism.

Data came from immunoSEQ multiplex PCR; TCRdb stores just in-frame clones and leaves some out. The repertoire includes about 97,000 clones, around 91% of them detected once, and approximately 0.17% sits in the top ten. V was clipped by 4 bases and J by 5 bases; unmatched bases: 10. Germline CDR1 reads LGHNA; CDR2 reads YNFKEQ. This CDR3 is 18 amino acids long. This clonotype originated in a human donor who was the organ donor for an intestinal transplant. Sample: unstimulated CD4+ T cells sorted from spleen or lymph node cells, taken before transplant. V usage is TRBV4-2 and J usage is TRBJ2-2; 13 bases are a match to TRBD2. In DNA, the CDR3 is TGTGCCAGCAGCCGTATAGGACTAGCGGGGGATCGGACCGGGGAGCTGTTTTTT. Protein product: CASSRIGLAGDRTGELFF.